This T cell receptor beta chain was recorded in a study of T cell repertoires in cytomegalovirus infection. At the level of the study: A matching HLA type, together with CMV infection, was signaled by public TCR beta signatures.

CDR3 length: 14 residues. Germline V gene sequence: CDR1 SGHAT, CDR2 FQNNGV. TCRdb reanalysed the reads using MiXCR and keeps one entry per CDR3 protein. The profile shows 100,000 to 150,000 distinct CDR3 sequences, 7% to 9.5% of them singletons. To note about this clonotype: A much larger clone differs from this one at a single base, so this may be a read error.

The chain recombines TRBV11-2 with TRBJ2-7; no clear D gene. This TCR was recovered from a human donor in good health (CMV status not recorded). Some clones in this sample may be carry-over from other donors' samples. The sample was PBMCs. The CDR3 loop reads CASSLSPVPYEQNF. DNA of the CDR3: TGTGCCAGCAGCCTCAGCCCGGTGCCCTACGAGCAGAACTTC.